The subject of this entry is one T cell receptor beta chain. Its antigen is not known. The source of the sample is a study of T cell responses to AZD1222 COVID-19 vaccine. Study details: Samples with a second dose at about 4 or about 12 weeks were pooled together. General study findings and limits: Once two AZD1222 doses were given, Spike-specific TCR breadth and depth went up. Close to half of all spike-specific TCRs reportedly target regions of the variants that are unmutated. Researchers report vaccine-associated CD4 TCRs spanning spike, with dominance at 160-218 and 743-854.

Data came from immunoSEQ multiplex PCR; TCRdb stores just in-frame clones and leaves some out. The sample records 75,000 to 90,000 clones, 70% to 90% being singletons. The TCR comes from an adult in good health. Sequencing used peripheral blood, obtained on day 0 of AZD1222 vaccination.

The DNA of the CDR3 is TGTGCCAGCAGCCCCGGTGGAGATACGCAGTATTTT. It encodes CASSPGGDTQYF. This chain links TRBV14 with TRBJ2-3; D is ambiguous. This CDR3 spans 12 amino acids. Trimming removed 4 bases at V and 5 bases at J, with 7 bases between. The germline V gene has CDR1 SGHDN and CDR2 FVKESK. Filled out from reference TRBV14 and TRBJ2-3, the complete variable domain reads EAGVTQFPSHSVIEKGQTVTLRCDPISGHDNLYWYRRVMGKEIKFLLHFVKESKQDESGMPNNRFLAERTGGTYSTLKVQPAELEDSGVYFCASSPGGDTQYFGPGTRLTVL.